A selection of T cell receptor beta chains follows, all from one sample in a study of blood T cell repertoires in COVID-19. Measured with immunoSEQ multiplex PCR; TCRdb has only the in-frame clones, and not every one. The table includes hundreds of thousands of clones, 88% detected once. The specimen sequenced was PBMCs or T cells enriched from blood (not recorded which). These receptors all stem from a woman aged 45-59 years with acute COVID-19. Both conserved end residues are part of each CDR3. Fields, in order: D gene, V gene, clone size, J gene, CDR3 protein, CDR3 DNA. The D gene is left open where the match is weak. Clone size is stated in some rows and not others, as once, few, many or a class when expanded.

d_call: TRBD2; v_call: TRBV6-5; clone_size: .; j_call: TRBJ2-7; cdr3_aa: CASSTSSGQQYF; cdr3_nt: TGTGCCAGCAGTACGTCTAGCGGGCAGCAGTACTTC
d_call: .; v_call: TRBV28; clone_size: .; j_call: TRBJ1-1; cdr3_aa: CASLWASGGTEAFF; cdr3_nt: TGTGCCAGCCTCTGGGCATCCGGTGGGACTGAAGCTTTCTTT
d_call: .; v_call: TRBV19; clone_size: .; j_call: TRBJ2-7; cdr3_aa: CASTRPGGTGEQYF; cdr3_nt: TGTGCCAGTACCAGACCCGGGGGAACAGGCGAGCAGTACTTC
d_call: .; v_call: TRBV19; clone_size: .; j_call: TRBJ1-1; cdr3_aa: CASSPRRMNTEAFF; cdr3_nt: TGTGCCAGTAGCCCACGGAGGATGAACACTGAAGCTTTCTTT
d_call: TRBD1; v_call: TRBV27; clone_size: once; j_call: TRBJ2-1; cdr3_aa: CASSLLGGQYNEQFF; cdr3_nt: TGTGCCAGCAGTTTATTAGGGGGACAGTACAATGAGCAGTTCTTC
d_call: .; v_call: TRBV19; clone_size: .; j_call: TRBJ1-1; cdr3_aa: CASIGAVTEAFF; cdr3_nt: TGTGCCAGTATCGGTGCGGTTACTGAAGCTTTCTTT
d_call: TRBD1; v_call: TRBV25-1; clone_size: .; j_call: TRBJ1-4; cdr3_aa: CASSETGGSEKLFF; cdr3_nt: TGTGCCAGCAGTGAGACAGGGGGAAGTGAAAAACTGTTTTTT
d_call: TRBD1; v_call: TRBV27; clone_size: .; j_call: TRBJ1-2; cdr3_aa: CASSSQGTVSYTF; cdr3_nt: TGTGCCAGCAGTTCACAGGGGACTGTGAGCTACACCTTC
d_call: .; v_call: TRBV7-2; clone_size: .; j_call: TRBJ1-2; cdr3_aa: CASSFGQLNNYGYTF; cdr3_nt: TGTGCCAGCAGCTTTGGACAGCTAAATAACTATGGCTACACCTTC
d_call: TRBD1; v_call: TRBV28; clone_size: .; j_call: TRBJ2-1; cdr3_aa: CASSVPGQGREQFF; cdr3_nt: TGTGCCAGCAGCGTCCCGGGACAGGGTCGGGAGCAGTTCTTC
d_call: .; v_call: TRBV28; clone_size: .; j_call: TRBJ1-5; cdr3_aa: CASSIWGGENQPQHF; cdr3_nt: TGTGCCAGCAGTATCTGGGGAGGGGAGAATCAGCCCCAGCATTTT
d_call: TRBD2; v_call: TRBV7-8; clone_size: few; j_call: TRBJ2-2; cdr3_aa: CASSLARSGRARTGELFF; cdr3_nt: TGTGCCAGCAGCTTAGCTAGAAGCGGGAGGGCCCGAACCGGGGAGCTGTTTTTT
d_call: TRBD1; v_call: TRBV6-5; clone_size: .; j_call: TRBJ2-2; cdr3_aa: CASSYSDRVYTGELFF; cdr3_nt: TGTGCCAGCAGTTATTCGGACAGGGTTTACACCGGGGAGCTGTTTTTT
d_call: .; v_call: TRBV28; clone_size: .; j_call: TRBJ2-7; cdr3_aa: CASTSRGGQNYEQYF; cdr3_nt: TGTGCCAGCACCTCACGGGGCGGACAGAACTACGAGCAGTACTTC
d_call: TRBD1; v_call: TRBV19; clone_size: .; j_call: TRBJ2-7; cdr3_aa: CASSIGTGALSYEQYF; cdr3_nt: TGTGCCAGTAGTATTGGGACAGGTGCCCTCTCCTACGAGCAGTACTTC
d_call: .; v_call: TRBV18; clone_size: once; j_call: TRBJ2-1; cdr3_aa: CASSPPGRSYNEQFF; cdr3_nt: TGTGCCAGCTCACCCCCAGGGCGGTCCTACAATGAGCAGTTCTTC
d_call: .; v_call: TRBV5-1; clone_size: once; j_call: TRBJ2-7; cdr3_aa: CASSLAARPYEQYF; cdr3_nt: TGCGCCAGCAGCTTGGCGGCTAGACCCTACGAGCAGTACTTC
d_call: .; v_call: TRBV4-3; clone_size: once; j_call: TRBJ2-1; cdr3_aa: CASSQDGLARYNEQFF; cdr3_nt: TGCGCCAGCAGCCAAGACGGGCTAGCGAGGTACAATGAGCAGTTCTTC
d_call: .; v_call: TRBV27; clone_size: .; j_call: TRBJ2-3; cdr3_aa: CASSLVPPDTQYF; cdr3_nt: TGTGCCAGCAGTTTAGTTCCTCCAGATACGCAGTATTTT
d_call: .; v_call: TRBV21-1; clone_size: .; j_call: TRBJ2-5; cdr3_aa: CASSKAQGGLRGRETQYF; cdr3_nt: TGTGCCAGCAGCAAAGCCCAGGGTGGACTGCGCGGGAGAGAGACCCAGTACTTC
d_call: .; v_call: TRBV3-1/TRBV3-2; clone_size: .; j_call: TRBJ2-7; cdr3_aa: CASSQGRWPGGEQYF; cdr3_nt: TGTGCCAGCAGCCAAGGCAGGTGGCCAGGTGGCGAGCAGTACTTC
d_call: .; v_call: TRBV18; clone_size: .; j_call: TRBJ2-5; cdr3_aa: CASSPFSGLQETQYF; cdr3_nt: TGTGCCAGCTCCCCCTTTTCGGGTCTTCAAGAGACCCAGTACTTC
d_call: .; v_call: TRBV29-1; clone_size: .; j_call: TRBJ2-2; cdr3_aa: CSSPAGCPDTGELFF; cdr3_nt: TGCAGCTCCCCGGCGGGGTGCCCTGACACCGGGGAGCTGTTTTTT